This T cell receptor (beta chain) was sequenced during a study of cytomegalovirus exposure and HLA in healthy donors (dated by TCRdb to 2015 to 2018). Regarding the complete study: An earlier analysis of several hundred of the donors reported approximately 300 Gb of sequence data and 95 million to 140 million unique TCR beta sequences obtained from about 200 million T cells. Roughly 300 gigabases of sequencing data and tens of millions of unique TCR sequences were included in an early release covering about 700 HLA-typed donors. Of the 398 genotyped donors, over 70% fell in the genetic ancestry cluster associated with self-reported Caucasian donors. The aim of the study was to test whether cataloging public T cell receptors could identify signatures of past pathogen exposure. Using immunosequencing, the study profiled T cell repertoires from about 650 subjects and related those repertoires to cytomegalovirus serostatus. Along with the roughly 670-subject first cohort, a separate validation cohort of around 120 different subjects was used. To predict cytomegalovirus infection status, the study brought together high-throughput TCR immunosequencing, statistical association of individual TCRs with disease status, and machine learning. In a later analysis, previously published TCR beta repertoires from several hundred donors were re-analyzed and high-resolution HLA genotyping was added so that TCR occurrence patterns could be studied. The later analysis used no new phenotypic data to find candidate immune exposures, relying instead on TCR beta sequences and their occurrence across donors. In an earlier analysis of a few hundred of the donors, high-throughput TCR beta sequencing was used to judge whether each TCR beta V gene segment behaved as functional or pseudogenic. Donor age, sex, ethnicity and CMV serostatus were compiled alongside the repertoire data. In a later genetic analysis, genome-wide SNP genotypes for about 55% of the 666 donors were used, and that subset was treated as a discovery cohort. Every discovery cohort repertoire had been produced on one sequencing platform. HLA typing included class I and class II loci at four-digit resolution. The number of typed donors differed by locus: about 620-640 for A, B, C, DRB1 and DQB1; approximately 520 for DQA1; approximately 600 for DPA1; and about 450 for DPB1. A handful of DR-DQ haplotypes were handled as single units for association and clustering because linkage in the cohort was strong. Across 398 genotyped donors of the cohort, an average of roughly 230,000 unique TCR beta nucleotide sequences per donor were sequenced, and around 20% of those sequences were non-productive. The full study reports these points: In the study, around 150 TCR beta chains were listed as associated with cytomegalovirus. Several of the top co-occurrence clusters appeared to be linked to parvovirus B19, influenza, CMV and Epstein-Barr virus, according to a later analysis. Because HLA typing was unavailable for some donors at each locus, only the typed subset was used in association tests. The classifier was reported to diagnose cytomegalovirus status with high specificity and sensitivity in both the original and validation cohorts. Only TCR beta chains were sequenced in this cohort, and the absence of alpha or paired-chain data limited detectable features. According to a later genetic analysis, donors in an Asian-associated ancestry cluster had fewer N-insertions in productive TCRs than the approximately 670-donor mean. In a later analysis, the rate of TCR association differed among HLA loci, with DRB1 alleles having the most associated TCRs and HLA-C alleles having the fewest. A later analysis associated 15,000 or so TCR beta sequences with specific HLA alleles at a false discovery rate of 0.05. A further reported finding was that TCR beta sequences accurately predicted the HLA-A and HLA-B alleles for most subjects in the first cohort. Linkage disequilibrium might explain the correlated functional status among segregating V segments, but an unknown experimental factor could not be ruled out. A later analysis found that HLA-associated TCR beta chains were more clonally expanded and had lower generation probabilities than equally common non-associated chains. When HLA alleles, especially DR and DQ, strongly co-occurred, attributing TCR associations to individual alleles was difficult. Most CMV-associated TCR beta chains appeared to be HLA-restricted in a later analysis, and the HLA associations seemed to be driven largely by CMV exposure. In a later genetic analysis, a missense DCLRE1C variant was associated with V-gene and J-gene trimming of TCR beta chains, and the association was replicated in an independent cohort. For the cohort, immune exposure information was limited to CMV serostatus. In an earlier analysis of 587 of the donors, most TCR beta V segments were observed in productive rearrangements about 90% or about 30% of the time, broadly matching IMGT annotations. Some IMGT-functional V segments, including TRBV6-2 and TRBV6-3, could not be told apart with the 87-base-pair reads, so those segments were excluded. The sequencing pipeline was judged likely to have produced a cluster of highly shared sequence variants as a technical artifact. In vitro tests confirmed that a few of the cytomegalovirus-associated TCR beta chains recognize cytomegalovirus antigens. Presence/absence analyses assumed roughly uniform sequencing depth across donors, an assumption that may not hold. Because counts were too low, 15 to 20 rarely observed V segments, including chromosome 9 orphons, were left out of the earlier analysis of a few hundred of the donors. It was suggested by the authors that the approach could potentially be generalized to other disease states and immunological phenotypes. Across donors, most TCR sequences were observed very rarely, whereas some public TCRs were present in many individuals.

The method behind the library was the immunoSEQ multiplex PCR assay. For the multiplex PCR, a mixture combining 60 forward primers for TCR Vbeta segments and 13 reverse primers for TCR Jbeta segments was used. The CDR3 region of rearranged TCR beta genes was amplified from genomic DNA by a multiplex PCR assay. The amplified TCR beta libraries were sequenced on the Illumina HiSeq System as 87-base-pair reads. Processing in the source paper ran as follows. In a later analysis, tens of millions of unique TCR beta chains were counted across the roughly 670 repertoires, and roughly 10 million of these chains were shared by at least two donors. To remove PCR and sequencing errors, raw reads were error-corrected and collapsed into unique sequences using a nearest-neighbor algorithm that merged closely related sequences. CDR3 sequences were aligned to IMGT reference sequences to assign V, D and J gene segments. For a sequence to be retained, a match of at least six nucleotides to both a V gene segment and a J gene segment was required. Rearrangements were called productive when the CDR3 lacked stop codons and stayed in frame with V and J; all others were non-productive. Following IMGT convention, CDR3 was defined as the stretch from the second conserved V-encoded cysteine to the conserved J-encoded phenylalanine. Sequences without an unambiguous match to a single V gene segment were excluded from the earlier analysis of about 630 of the donors. In an earlier analysis of approximately 610 of the donors, V segments were called functional above 56.7% productive rearrangements and were called segregating when the between-donor standard deviation exceeded 5%. A statistical classification framework was built to diagnose cytomegalovirus status from the catalog of TCR beta chain sequences. A later analysis assigned V and J genes by comparing TCR nucleotide sequences with IMGT/GENE-DB human TR gene sequences. In a later analysis, CDR3 sequences and most-parsimonious VDJ recombination scenarios were assigned using the TCRdist pipeline. In a later analysis, each TCR beta chain was defined by its CDR3 amino acid sequence together with its V-gene family, and reads without a unique V-gene family were excluded. As a way to deal with suspected cross-contamination and a sequencing artifact, a later analysis dropped 450 to 700 nucleotide sequences that were highly shared and had low generation probability. In a later analysis, a clonal expansion index for each public chain was calculated from normalized within-repertoire ranks of inferred template counts. Generation probabilities in a later analysis came from a VDJ recombination model fitted to out-of-frame rearrangements, and those results were checked against IGoR. Hypergeometric tests were used in a later analysis to score TCR-TCR, TCR-HLA and TCR-CMV co-occurrence, with a repertoire-size bias correction applied to the TCR pairs. In a later analysis, false discovery rates were estimated by permuting HLA or CMV assignments 20 times. In a later analysis, co-occurring TCRs were grouped using DBSCAN, with TCRdist sequence similarity added in when clustering inside HLA-allele-positive subsets. Repertoires with fewer than 30,000 or more than 120,000 public chains, plus five repertoires with anomalous nucleotide sharing, were excluded from co-occurrence clustering. Drawn from immuneACCESS, this table holds only the in-frame rearrangements with V and J called that TCRdb kept. Clones are partly lost; checked studies trace under half to an unresolved V gene and leave the rest unexplained. D and trimming come from the DNA, and the V and J calls and clone size come from that table. This sample holds 150,000 to 200,000 clones; 75% to 85% were observed only once. The ten most abundant clones make up roughly 2% of the sample.

The cohort consisted of 600 to 700 healthy bone marrow donors. Cohort members were all nominally healthy when sampled, although unrecorded immune exposures were likely present. The donor was CMV seropositive and was included in the group of approximately 310 seropositive cohort members. A peripheral blood sample was provided by each donor, and peripheral blood mononuclear cells were used for TCR beta sequencing. The Qiagen DNeasy Blood Extraction Kit was used to extract genomic DNA from the blood cell samples. This clone was seen a single time. No cognate antigen has been identified for it. Base qualities are not provided; no much larger clone lies one nucleotide away. V and J lose 5 bases and 0 bases, and a span of 2 bases separates them. The CDR3 runs 11 residues from the cysteine to the phenylalanine. Of all the DNA, just the CDR3 is kept, 33 bases in frame from base 1. CDR1 and CDR2 were assigned from the germline V gene (reference sequence) as MNHEY and SMNVEV.

The TCR was taken from a woman younger than 35 in good health and CMV-seropositive. The rearranged chain carries TRBV27 and TRBJ2-7; no D gene can be assigned with confidence. Specimen: PBMCs. The nucleotide sequence reads TGTGCCAGCAGTCACTCCTACGAGCAGTACTTC. The translation is CASSHSYEQYF.